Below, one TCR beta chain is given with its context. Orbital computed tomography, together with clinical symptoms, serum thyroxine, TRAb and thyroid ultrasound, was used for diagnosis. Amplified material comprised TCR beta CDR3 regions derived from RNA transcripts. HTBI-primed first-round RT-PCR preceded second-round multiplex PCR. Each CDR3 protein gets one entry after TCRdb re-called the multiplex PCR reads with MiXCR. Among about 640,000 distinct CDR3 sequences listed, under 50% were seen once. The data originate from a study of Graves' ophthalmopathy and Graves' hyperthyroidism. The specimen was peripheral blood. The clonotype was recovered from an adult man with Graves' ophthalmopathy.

CDR3 loop: CASSLEGANSGANVLTF. The CDR3 DNA is TGTGCCAGCAGCTTAGAGGGGGCGAACTCTGGGGCCAACGTCCTGACTTTC. This chain links TRBV7-9 with TRBJ2-6, with TRBD1 identical over 7 bases. The V gene end was trimmed by 1 base and the J gene end by 0 bases; junction bases not matched to a gene: 3. CDR1 and CDR2 from the germline V gene are SEHNR and FQNEAQ (reference sequence). The CDR3 totals 17 residues.